These 11 T cell receptor beta chains came from one sample sequenced in a study of OX40 agonist ivuxolimab in advanced cancers. TCRdb's copy holds only in-frame clones and misses some; the assay was immunoSEQ multiplex PCR. In the table there are tens of thousands of clones, 87% of which are singletons. The sequences come from CD4+ or CD8+ T cells sorted from blood, collected in a trial of the OX40 agonist ivuxolimab. These receptors came from an adult with an advanced solid tumor such as melanoma, head and neck, liver or kidney cancer.

V is TRBV18 and J is TRBJ1-2; D unresolved. Germline assignment: CDR1 KGHSH and CDR2 LQKENI. The germline V and J ends were trimmed by 6 bases and 5 bases, with 16 bases remaining between them. The CDR3 is 14 residues long. As DNA, the CDR3 is TGTGCCAGCTCGGCGGTAGTAGATGGGTATGGCTACACCTTC. It codes for CASSAVVDGYGYTF.

This clone has a count of ten or more. The chain is built from TRBV6-5 and TRBJ2-2; TRBD1 matches at 7 bases. The CDR3 extends over 14 amino acids. Losses at the gene ends were 5 bases for V and 8 bases for J; bases not matched to a gene: 8. Germline assignment: CDR1 MNHEY and CDR2 SVGAGI. The CDR3 reads CASSMTGSMGELFF. In DNA, the CDR3 is TGTGCCAGCAGTATGACAGGGTCAATGGGGGAGCTGTTTTTT.

The chain combines TRBV5-1 with TRBJ2-1, with a tentative D call TRBD2 (6 bases). The CDR3 runs to 15 residues. V lost 2 bases, J lost 6 bases, and 15 bases lay in between. CDR1 and CDR2 from the germline V gene are SGHRS and YFSETQ. Here the CDR3 reads CASSFGTGGANEQFF. The CDR3 DNA follows: TGCGCCAGCAGCTTCGGTACTGGCGGGGCCAATGAGCAGTTCTTC.

This clone was observed a few times. The V call is TRBV5-1, the J call TRBJ1-1, with TRBD1 as a possible D gene (5 bases). Germline-derived CDR1 and CDR2 are SGHRS and YFSETQ. The V end was cut by 1 base, the J end by 1 base, with 11 bases between. This CDR3 comprises 15 residues. The CDR3 reads CASSLTGEKNTEAFF. CDR3 DNA: TGCGCCAGCAGCTTGACAGGTGAAAAGAACACTGAAGCTTTCTTT.

In this sample, this clone turned up a few times. V and J are TRBV29-1 and TRBJ1-1; perhaps TRBD1 as D (5 bases). This CDR3 has 14 amino acids. CDR1 and CDR2 from the germline V gene are SQVTM and ANQGSEA. The V end lost 1 base, the J end lost 4 bases, and 13 bases lay between the germline ends. CDR3 sequence reads: CSVEATRRGTEAFF. CDR3 bases: TGCAGCGTTGAAGCCACCAGGAGGGGCACTGAAGCTTTCTTT.

The V call is TRBV6-5, the J call TRBJ1-1, with D unresolved. The germline gives CDR1 MNHEY, CDR2 SVGAGI. This CDR3 is built from 14 residues. Deletions cut 4 bases from V and 0 bases from J, with 9 bases between. The CDR3 sequence is CASSSPTMNTEAFF. CDR3 in DNA: TGTGCCAGCAGTTCGCCCACAATGAACACTGAAGCTTTCTTT.

This chain uses TRBV4-1 with TRBJ2-7, with a tentative D call TRBD2 (5 bases). Germline-derived CDR1 and CDR2 are MGHRA and YSYEKL. The CDR3 contains 14 residues. V lost 4 bases and J 0 bases, leaving 10 bases between the germline ends. CDR3 protein: CASSRTESSYEQYF. The CDR3 nucleotides read TGCGCCAGCAGCCGGACTGAGAGCTCCTACGAGCAGTACTTC.

The V call is TRBV4-2, the J call TRBJ2-1, with TRBD2 identical over 11 bases. The V gene's germline CDR1 is LGHNA and CDR2 YNFKEQ. There are 17 residues in the CDR3. The J segment lost 7 bases and the V segment lost 0 bases, leaving 8 bases of the junction unmatched. The CDR3 region is CASSQDLASGGRNEQFF. The CDR3 DNA reads TGTGCCAGCAGCCAAGATCTGGCTAGCGGGGGGAGGAATGAGCAGTTCTTC.

V and J are TRBV11-2 and TRBJ2-1; 9 nucleotides line up with TRBD1. Looked up from germline, CDR1 is SGHAT and CDR2 is FQNNGV. V was clipped by 2 bases and J by 3 bases; unmatched bases: 5. CDR3 length equals 16 residues. CDR3 sequence (DNA): TGTGCCAGCAGCTTACAGGGGACAGGGTACTACAATGAGCAGTTCTTC. Its protein is CASSLQGTGYYNEQFF.

This rearrangement joins TRBV19 to TRBJ2-5; 10 positions match TRBD1. V shed 6 bases and J 5 bases; nucleotides not matched to a gene: 6. The CDR3 covers 14 residues. Germline-derived CDR1 and CDR2 are LNHDA and SQIVND (reference sequence). The CDR3 protein is CASSHGTGAETQYF. The DNA of the CDR3 is TGTGCCAGTAGCCACGGGACAGGGGCCGAGACCCAGTACTTC.

The chain carries TRBV28 and TRBJ2-6; no clear D gene. The CDR3 loop spans 16 amino acids. The V and J ends lost 7 bases and 0 bases respectively, with 13 bases between them. The germline V gene encodes CDR1 MDHEN and CDR2 SYDVKM. The CDR3 nucleotides are TGTGCCAGCACCCCCGCCACTGCCTCTGGGGCCAACGTCCTGACTTTC. Protein: CASTPATASGANVLTF.